The 15 T cell receptor beta chains presented below share a single source sample, sequenced in a study of identical twins. TCRdb called the 5' RACE reads again in MiXCR, with one record for every CDR3 protein. This sample yields roughly 250,000 distinct CDR3 sequences, of which over 12% are seen a single time; 8.8% belongs to the top ten. Sequencing was done on a sample of memory (CD45RO+) T cells sorted from blood. These receptors were taken from a woman under 30 in good health.

Many counts were recorded for this clonotype. V and J are TRBV20-1 and TRBJ2-7; D could derive from TRBD1 or TRBD2 (5 bases each). The V and J ends lost 3 bases and 5 bases respectively, with 17 bases between them. Germline V gives CDR1 DFQATT, CDR2 SNEGSKA (reference sequence). This CDR3 comprises 14 residues. This CDR3 reads CSASPLGPGHEQYF. The CDR3 coding sequence is TGCAGTGCTAGTCCGCTCGGACCGGGACACGAGCAGTACTTC.

This chain links TRBV27 with TRBJ1-5; a possible D gene is TRBD1 (6 bases). Germline V gives CDR1 MNHEY, CDR2 SMNVEV (reference sequence). CDR3 size: 15 residues. Trimming took 5 bases from V and 1 from J, leaving 12 bases between them. The CDR3 DNA reads TGTGCCAGCAGTCGAGACAGGATCAGCAATCAGCCCCAGCATTTT. Residues: CASSRDRISNQPQHF.

Here the CDR3 DNA reads TGCAGTGCTAGTACTAGCGGGAGGGATACGCAGTATTTT. Its translation: CSASTSGRDTQYF. The chain has TRBV20-1 and TRBJ2-3, with 12 bases identical to TRBD2. The CDR3 consists of 13 residues. V trimming: 3 bases; J trimming: 6 bases; junction bases outside the gene matches: 1. Germline V gives CDR1 DFQATT, CDR2 SNEGSKA (reference sequence).

As concerns this clonotype: The germline gene is not matched at one end of the junction; a read error may be the cause. The V gene is TRBV20-1, the J gene TRBJ2-3; a weak D match, TRBD2 (6 bases). The germline gives CDR1 DFQATT, CDR2 SNEGSKA (reference sequence). This CDR3 spans 15 amino acids. The CDR3 nucleotides read TGCTGTGCTCTACCCCCTAGCGCCGACACAGATACGCAGTATTTT. Translation gives CCALPPSADTDTQYF.

This clonotype was seen a handful of times. This chain connects TRBV4-2 to TRBJ2-5; 8 bases line up with TRBD2. Germline V CDR1 and CDR2: LGHNA, YNFKEQ. This CDR3 is 16 amino acids long. Unmatched junction bases numbered 5, after V lost 1 base and J lost 1 base. The CDR3 here is CASSQAGSGVQETQYF. In nucleotides, the CDR3 is TGTGCCAGCAGCCAAGCCGGTAGCGGGGTCCAAGAGACCCAGTACTTC.

V gene TRBV6-2 or TRBV6-3 combines with J gene TRBJ2-3; D gene uncertain. V gave up 6 bases and J gave up 5 bases, with 15 bases separating them. The CDR3 spans 14 residues. Germline CDR1 reads MNHEY; CDR2 reads SVGEGT. The CDR3 loop is CASSRLFMVDTQYF. The CDR3 region has the DNA TGTGCCAGCAGCCGATTATTTATGGTAGATACGCAGTATTTT.

This clonotype was detected only a few times. DNA of the CDR3: TGTGCCAGCCAAAGGGATAAAGGGGTTCCCTACGAGCAGTACTTC. This codes for CASQRDKGVPYEQYF. This rearrangement joins TRBV6-1 to TRBJ2-7, with D possibly being TRBD1 (5 bases). V lost 8 bases and J lost 2, with 19 bases in between. Germline V gene data show CDR1 as MNHNS and CDR2 as SASEGT. CDR3 length: 15 residues.

V gene TRBV5-1 combines with J gene TRBJ1-2, with unresolved D. CDR1 and CDR2 (germline): SGHRS, YFSETQ. This CDR3 is 15 amino acids long. Trimming removed 0 bases at V and 3 bases at J, with 12 bases between. DNA for the CDR3: TGCGCCAGCAGCTTGGAGGCAGGCGAATACTATGGCTACACCTTC. Protein sequence: CASSLEAGEYYGYTF.

The chain combines TRBV6-2 or TRBV6-3 with TRBJ2-7; no definite D call. CDR3 size: 14 residues. Between the trimmed V and J ends, which lost 7 bases and 1 base, there was a span of 14 bases. Germline V gene lookup returns CDR1 MNHEY and CDR2 SVGEGT. The CDR3 DNA follows: TGTGCCAGCACCGAATTAGGACGATCCTACGAGCAGTACTTC. Translating it yields CASTELGRSYEQYF.

This clonotype was found a few times. The CDR3 sequence: CSARQGASYEQYF. The DNA for the CDR3 is TGCAGCGCCCGGCAGGGGGCTTCCTACGAGCAGTACTTC. The J gene is TRBJ2-7, the V gene TRBV29-1; 8 bases line up with TRBD1. The CDR3 covers 13 residues. Germline lookup yields CDR1 SQVTM and CDR2 ANQGSEA. V was pared by 7 bases and J by 1 base, with 6 bases of the junction left unmatched.

This clonotype came up a few times. The rearrangement uses TRBV3-1 and TRBJ2-2; D is undetermined. Germline V gene sequence: CDR1 LGHDT, CDR2 YNNKEL (reference sequence). Trimming removed 0 bases at V and 9 bases at J, with 11 bases between. This CDR3 spans 14 amino acids. CDR3 coding DNA: TGTGCCAGCAGCCAAGACAAAGTTTATCGGGAGCTGTTTTTT. Its translation: CASSQDKVYRELFF.

In its sample, this clonotype was seen many times. The chain links TRBV28 to TRBJ2-1, with TRBD2 matching over 7 bases. Germline trimming cut 2 bases from V and 0 bases from J; bases unmatched to any gene: 4. CDR1 and CDR2 (germline): MDHEN, SYDVKM. The CDR3 is 16 residues long. The CDR3 bases are TGTGCCAGCAGTTTAAGGCTAGCGGACTCCTACAATGAGCAGTTCTTC. The encoded protein is CASSLRLADSYNEQFF.

J is TRBJ2-4 and V is TRBV5-8, with D tentatively TRBD1 (7 bases). The CDR3 contains 13 residues. CDR1 is SGHTS and CDR2 is YDEGEE in the germline V gene. The V and J ends lost 2 bases and 8 bases respectively, with 11 bases between them. In DNA, the CDR3 is TGTGCCAGCAGCTTCCAGGGGGGATACATTCAGTACTTC. Translating gives CASSFQGGYIQYF.

This clonotype occurred many times. This CDR3 reads CASTRLLSKYGYTF. The CDR3 DNA reads as TGTGCCAGCACCAGGTTACTATCCAAATATGGCTACACCTTC. The chain combines TRBV6-2 or TRBV6-3 with TRBJ1-2; D gene ambiguous. The germline CDR1 and CDR2 sequences are MNHEY and SVGEGT. V was pared by 7 bases and J by 5 bases, with 17 bases between. The CDR3 has 14 amino acids.

This clonotype was counted ten times or more. This chain uses TRBV5-5 with TRBJ2-1; no clear D. Trimming shortened V by 2 bases and J by 5 bases, and 8 bases separated the two germline ends. Germline lookup yields CDR1 SGHKS and CDR2 YYEKEE (reference sequence). The CDR3 runs 13 residues. The CDR3 nucleotides are TGTGCCAGCAGCTTCCCGGGCAACAATGAGCAGTTCTTC. Translation gives CASSFPGNNEQFF.